This TCR beta chain was captured by sequencing in a study of T cell changes during pregnancy in multiple sclerosis. J lost 7 bases, V lost 10 bases, and 13 bases had no gene match. The germline V gene has CDR1 MDHEN and CDR2 SYDVKM. The CDR3 sequence is 15 residues long. Libraries were prepared by immunoSEQ multiplex PCR; TCRdb keeps only in-frame clonotypes and omits some of them. This table holds 40,000 to 50,000 clones, roughly nine tenths found once. Specimen: CD4+ T cells from peripheral blood mononuclear cells, collected in the first trimester of pregnancy. The V call is TRBV28, the J call TRBJ1-2; 12 bases are shared with TRBD1. This TCR derives from a female donor with multiple sclerosis, enrolled in a pregnancy study. The CDR3 nucleotides read TGTGCCATCAACAAAGCCGGGACAGGGGGCGTTGGCTACACCTTC. Translation: CAINKAGTGGVGYTF.